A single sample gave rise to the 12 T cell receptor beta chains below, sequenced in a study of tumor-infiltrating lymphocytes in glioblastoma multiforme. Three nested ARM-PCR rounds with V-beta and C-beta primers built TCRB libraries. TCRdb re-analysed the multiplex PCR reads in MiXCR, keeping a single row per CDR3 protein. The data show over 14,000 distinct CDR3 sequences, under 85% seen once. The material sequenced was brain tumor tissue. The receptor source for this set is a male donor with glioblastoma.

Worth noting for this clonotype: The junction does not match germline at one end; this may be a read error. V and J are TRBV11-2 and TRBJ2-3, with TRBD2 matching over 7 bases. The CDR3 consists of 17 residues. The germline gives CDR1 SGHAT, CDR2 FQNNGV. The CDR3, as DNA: TGTGCCAGCAGCCCCTTAGGGAGGGGATCACACACAGATACGCAGTACTTT. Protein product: CASSPLGRGSHTDTQYF.

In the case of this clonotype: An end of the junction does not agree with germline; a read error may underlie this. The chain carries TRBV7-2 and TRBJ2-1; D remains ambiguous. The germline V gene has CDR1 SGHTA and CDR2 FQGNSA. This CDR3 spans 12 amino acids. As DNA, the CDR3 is TGCGCCAGCAGCCGTGCGTACAATGAGCAGTTCTTC. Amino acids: CASSRAYNEQFF. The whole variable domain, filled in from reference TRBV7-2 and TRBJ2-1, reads GAGVSQSPSNKVTEKGKDVELRCDPISGHTALYWYRQSLGQGLEFLIYFQGNSAPDKSGLPSDRFSAERTGGSVSTLTIQRTQQEDSAVYLCASSRAYNEQFFGPGTRLTVL.

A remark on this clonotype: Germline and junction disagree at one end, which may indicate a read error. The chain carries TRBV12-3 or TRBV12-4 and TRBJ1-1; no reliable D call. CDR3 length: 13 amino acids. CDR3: CASTLSWGTEAFF. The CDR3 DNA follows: TGTGCTAGCACTTTGAGCTGGGGAACTGAAGCTTTCTTT.

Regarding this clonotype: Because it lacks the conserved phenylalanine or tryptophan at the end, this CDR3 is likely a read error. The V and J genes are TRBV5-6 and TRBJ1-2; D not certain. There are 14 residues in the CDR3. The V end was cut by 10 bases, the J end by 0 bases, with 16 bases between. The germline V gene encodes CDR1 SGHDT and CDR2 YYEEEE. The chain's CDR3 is CACNQVAANYGYTL. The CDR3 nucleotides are TGTGCCTGCAATCAGGTAGCCGCTAACTATGGCTACACCCTC.

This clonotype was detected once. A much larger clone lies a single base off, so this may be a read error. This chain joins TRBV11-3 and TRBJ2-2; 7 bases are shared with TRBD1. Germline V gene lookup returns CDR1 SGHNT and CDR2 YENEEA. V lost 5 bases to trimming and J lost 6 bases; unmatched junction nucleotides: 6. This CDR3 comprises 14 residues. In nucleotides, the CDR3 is TGTGCCAGCAGCCGACACCAGGGGGCCGGGGAGCTGTTTTTT. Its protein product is CASSRHQGAGELFF.

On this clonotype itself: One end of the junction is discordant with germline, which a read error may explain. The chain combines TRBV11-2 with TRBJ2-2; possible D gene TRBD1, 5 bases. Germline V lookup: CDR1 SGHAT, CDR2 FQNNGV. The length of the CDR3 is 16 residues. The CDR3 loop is CPSTPRQGDGTGQLFF. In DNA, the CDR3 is TGTCCCAGCACCCCCCGGCAGGGCGATGGCACCGGGCAGCTGTTTTTT.

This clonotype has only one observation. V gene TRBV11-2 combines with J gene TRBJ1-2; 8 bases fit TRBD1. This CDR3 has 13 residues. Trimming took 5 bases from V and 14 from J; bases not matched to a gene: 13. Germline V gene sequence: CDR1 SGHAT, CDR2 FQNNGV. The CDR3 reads CASSIDRGSPLTF. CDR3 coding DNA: TGTGCCAGCAGCATCGACAGGGGCTCCCCTCTAACCTTC.

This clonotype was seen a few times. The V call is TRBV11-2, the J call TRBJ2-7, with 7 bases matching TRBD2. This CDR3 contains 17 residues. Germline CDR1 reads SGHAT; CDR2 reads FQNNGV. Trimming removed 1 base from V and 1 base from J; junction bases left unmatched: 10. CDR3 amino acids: CASSLGGSTPFSYEQYF. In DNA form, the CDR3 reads TGTGCCAGCAGCTTAGGCGGGAGTACTCCCTTTTCCTACGAGCAGTACTTC.

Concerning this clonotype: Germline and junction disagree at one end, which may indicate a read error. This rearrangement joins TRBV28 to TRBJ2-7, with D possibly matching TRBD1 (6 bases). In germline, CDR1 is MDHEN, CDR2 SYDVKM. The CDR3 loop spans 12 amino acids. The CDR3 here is CASIPQGYEHYF. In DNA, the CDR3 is TGTGCCAGCATTCCTCAGGGGTACGAGCACTACTTC.

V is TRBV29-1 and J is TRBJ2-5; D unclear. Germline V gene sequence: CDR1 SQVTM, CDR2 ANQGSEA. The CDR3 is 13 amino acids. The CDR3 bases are TGCAACGTGCCCGGAGATCCCCAAGAGACCCAGTACTTC. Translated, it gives CNVPGDPQETQYF.

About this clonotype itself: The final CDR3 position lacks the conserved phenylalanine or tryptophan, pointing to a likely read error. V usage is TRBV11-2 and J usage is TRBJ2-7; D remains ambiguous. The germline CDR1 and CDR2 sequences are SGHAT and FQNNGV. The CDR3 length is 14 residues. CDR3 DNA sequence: TGTGCCAGCAGCTTAGCCCCGAACTCCGACGAGCAGTACTGC. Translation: CASSLAPNSDEQYC.

The CDR3 nucleotides are TGTGCCAGCAGCTTAGGCGCTAGCGGTAACCCCGAGGAGCTGTTTTTT. This codes for CASSLGASGNPEELFF. The rearrangement uses TRBV11-2 and TRBJ2-2; 7 bases are shared with TRBD2. V lost 1 base, J lost 10 bases, and 12 bases stayed unmatched. The CDR3 extends over 16 amino acids. CDR1 is SGHAT and CDR2 is FQNNGV in the germline V gene.